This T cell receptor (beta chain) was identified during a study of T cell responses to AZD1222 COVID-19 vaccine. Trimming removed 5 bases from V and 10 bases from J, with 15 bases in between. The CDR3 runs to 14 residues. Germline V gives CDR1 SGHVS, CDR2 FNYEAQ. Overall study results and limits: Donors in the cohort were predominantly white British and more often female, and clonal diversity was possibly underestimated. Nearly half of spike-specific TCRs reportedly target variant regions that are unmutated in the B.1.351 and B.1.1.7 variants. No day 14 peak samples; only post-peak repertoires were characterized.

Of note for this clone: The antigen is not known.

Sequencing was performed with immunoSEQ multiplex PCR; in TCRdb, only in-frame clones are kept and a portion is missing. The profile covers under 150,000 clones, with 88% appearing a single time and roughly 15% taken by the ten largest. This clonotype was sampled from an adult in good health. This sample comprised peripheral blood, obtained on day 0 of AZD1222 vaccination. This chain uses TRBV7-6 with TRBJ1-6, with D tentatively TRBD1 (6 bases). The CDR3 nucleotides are TGTGCCAGCAGCGCTTTAGGGGGGGGATCACCCCTCCACTTT. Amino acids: CASSALGGGSPLHF.